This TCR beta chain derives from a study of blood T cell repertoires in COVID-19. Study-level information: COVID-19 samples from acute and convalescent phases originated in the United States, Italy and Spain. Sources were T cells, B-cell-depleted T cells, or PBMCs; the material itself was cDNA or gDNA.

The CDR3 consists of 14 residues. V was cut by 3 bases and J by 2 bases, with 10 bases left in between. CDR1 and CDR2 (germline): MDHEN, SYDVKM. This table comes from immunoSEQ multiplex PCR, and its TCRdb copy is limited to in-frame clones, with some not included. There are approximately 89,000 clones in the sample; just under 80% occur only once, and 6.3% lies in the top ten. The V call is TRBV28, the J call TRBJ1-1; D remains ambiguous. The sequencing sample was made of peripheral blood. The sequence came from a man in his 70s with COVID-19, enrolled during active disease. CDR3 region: CASSFGLTNTEAFF. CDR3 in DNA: TGTGCCAGCAGTTTTGGACTGACCAACACTGAAGCTTTCTTT.